The entry below describes one T cell receptor beta chain. Its cognate antigen is unknown. The TCR beta CDR3 regions underwent amplification using RNA transcripts as the source. TCR CDR3 underwent first-round RT-PCR with the HTBI primer set. TCRdb reprocessed the multiplex PCR reads with MiXCR, giving one entry per CDR3 protein. The sample has around 300,000 distinct CDR3 sequences; about 15% are singletons. The sample belongs to a study of T cells in Graves' hyperthyroidism and ophthalmopathy. Overall study results and limits: Ophthalmopathy prediction by the model preceded onset by a median approximately six months. In blood, most of the thyroid clonotypes expanded above 0.001 were also present.

Used for diagnoses were clinical symptoms, serum thyroxine and TRAb, thyroid ultrasound and orbital computed tomography. Fresh peripheral blood, around 9.5 ml, yielded the PBMCs. This CDR3 contains 17 residues. Trimming left V 4 bases short and J 3 bases short, with 21 bases between. Germline CDR1 is LNHDA and CDR2 is SQIVND (reference sequence). The sequence derives from a woman younger than 45 with Graves' hyperthyroidism. This chain links TRBV19 with TRBJ1-1; D might be TRBD1 (5 bases). The sequencing input was blood. The CDR3 DNA reads TGTGCCAGTAGTACCCTCGCCAGGGCGGAAGGGGACACTGAAGCTTTCTTT. This sequence encodes CASSTLARAEGDTEAFF. The variable domain in full, completed from reference TRBV19 and TRBJ1-1, reads DGGITQSPKYLFRKEGQNVTLSCEQNLNHDAMYWYRQDPGQGLRLIYYSQIVNDFQKGDIAEGYSVSREKKESFPLTVTSAQKNPTAFYLCASSTLARAEGDTEAFFGQGTRLTVV.